Presented here are 25 T cell receptor beta chains from one specimen sequenced in a study of T-cell memory formation after mild COVID-19. In TCRdb, the 5' RACE reads were re-called with MiXCR into one record per CDR3 protein. Of over 55,000 distinct CDR3 sequences listed, 12% are singletons. Sequencing was carried out using PBMCs or a T cell subset sorted from them (not recorded which). The receptor set was obtained from a man younger than 35 who had mild COVID-19 (a few samples of this study predate the infection). Cell type and time point are not known.

This chain joins TRBV4-1 and TRBJ2-1, with 11 nucleotides matching TRBD2. There are 17 residues in the CDR3. Germline CDR1 is MGHRA and CDR2 is YSYEKL. V dropped 4 bases and J dropped 5; count of bases not matched to a gene: 10. The CDR3 region is CASSLWSGTSGNNEQFF. DNA of the CDR3: TGCGCCAGCAGCCTATGGTCCGGGACTAGCGGTAACAATGAGCAGTTCTTC.

This clonotype was detected a few times. The V call is TRBV9, the J call TRBJ2-1; D is undetermined. The CDR3 extends over 16 amino acids. The germline gives CDR1 SGDLS, CDR2 YYNGEE. V was trimmed by 4 bases and J by 2 bases, leaving 16 bases between them. CDR3 nucleotides: TGTGCCAGCAGCTTACTGACGGGTAGCACCTACAATGAGCAGTTCTTC. Residues: CASSLLTGSTYNEQFF.

This clonotype occurred many times. The J gene is TRBJ2-2, the V gene TRBV4-1; TRBD1 agrees at 9 bases. J was trimmed by 5 bases and V by 1 base; bases with no gene match: 2. Per the germline V gene, CDR1 is MGHRA and CDR2 is YSYEKL. The CDR3 is 15 amino acids. The CDR3 sequence: CASSQGDRVTGELFF. The CDR3 nucleotides are TGCGCCAGCAGCCAAGGGGACAGGGTGACCGGGGAGCTGTTTTTT.

This clonotype was counted ten times or more. The V call is TRBV20-1, the J call TRBJ1-2; D unresolved. The CDR3 totals 12 residues. Germline values: CDR1 DFQATT, CDR2 SNEGSKA (reference sequence). V gave up 5 bases and J gave up 3 bases, with 10 bases separating them. In DNA form, the CDR3 reads TGCAGTGCTGGTAAAAGGGACTATGGCTACACCTTC. Protein sequence: CSAGKRDYGYTF.

In this sample, this clonotype turned up many times. The rearrangement links TRBV4-3 to TRBJ2-1; 7 nucleotides agree with TRBD2. V was clipped by 5 bases and J by 7 bases; unmatched bases: 11. The V gene's germline CDR1 is LGHNA and CDR2 YSLEER. The length of the CDR3 is 15 residues. The CDR3 nucleotides read TGCGCCAGCAGCGGTGGGAGGGCGCGGTTTAATGAGCAGTTCTTC. This translates into CASSGGRARFNEQFF.

V gene TRBV9 combines with J gene TRBJ2-6; tentatively, D is TRBD2 (6 bases). Germline CDR1 is SGDLS and CDR2 is YYNGEE. V was shortened by 4 bases and J by 2 bases, with 10 bases between the two germline ends. The CDR3 consists of 15 residues. Here the CDR3 reads CASSLSGAGANVLTF. Here the CDR3 DNA reads TGTGCCAGCAGCCTTTCGGGAGCTGGGGCCAACGTCCTGACTTTC.

This clonotype was picked up many times. The chain is built from TRBV7-2 and TRBJ1-2; TRBD1 matches 7 bases. Germline loops: CDR1 SGHTA, CDR2 FQGNSA. This CDR3 has 14 amino acids. The V gene end was trimmed by 5 bases and the J gene end by 8 bases; junction bases not matched to a gene: 11. CDR3 coding DNA: TGTGCCAGCAGCCCCGGGACAGATGGGGGCGGCTACACCTTC. It encodes CASSPGTDGGGYTF.

A single count supports this clonotype. This chain connects TRBV19 to TRBJ2-2; D is possibly TRBD2 (5 bases). Germline-derived CDR1 and CDR2 are LNHDA and SQIVND (reference sequence). This CDR3 is built from 10 residues. Trimming stripped 9 bases from V and 7 bases from J, with 6 bases between. CDR3 amino acids: CASRGGELFF. CDR3 DNA sequence: TGTGCCAGCCGGGGCGGGGAGCTGTTTTTT.

The chain has TRBV5-6 and TRBJ2-2; 7 bases are a match to TRBD2. The CDR3 sequence is 18 residues long. Germline V gene lookup returns CDR1 SGHDT and CDR2 YYEEEE. The junction had 17 bases not matched to a gene; V was cut back by 5 bases and J by 4 bases. The CDR3 sequence is CASSREVLRQRLTGELFF. CDR3 nucleotides: TGTGCCAGCAGTCGGGAGGTACTCCGACAGCGACTCACCGGGGAGCTGTTTTTT.

This clonotype came up once. V and J are TRBV7-9 and TRBJ2-1; TRBD1 is a possible D gene (5 bases). V was pared by 3 bases and J by 5 bases, with 8 bases between. There are 13 residues in the CDR3. The germline V gene encodes CDR1 SEHNR and CDR2 FQNEAQ (reference sequence). CDR3 sequence reads: CASSFQGNNEQFF. CDR3 bases: TGTGCCAGCAGCTTTCAGGGTAACAATGAGCAGTTCTTC.

The sample holds a few counts of this clonotype. This chain joins TRBV24-1 and TRBJ2-5, with a weak D call TRBD1 (6 bases). Germline-derived CDR1 and CDR2 are KGHDR and SFDVKD. The CDR3 contains 15 residues. V shed 0 bases and J shed 2 bases, with 9 bases lying between them. DNA for the CDR3: TGTGCCACCAGTGATTTGTGGGGGACACAAGAGACCCAGTACTTC. It is translated as CATSDLWGTQETQYF.

This clonotype was seen many times. The chain uses TRBV7-9 and TRBJ2-7, with a tentative D call TRBD1 (5 bases). Germline CDR1 SEHNR, CDR2 FQNEAQ (reference sequence). Trimming took 5 bases from V and 6 from J, leaving 17 bases between them. The CDR3 length is 14 residues. The CDR3 region is CASSLLPDSFEQYF. For the CDR3, the DNA is TGTGCCAGCAGCCTACTTCCTGACAGCTTCGAGCAGTACTTC.

This clonotype is medium-sized within its sample. This chain connects TRBV7-3 to TRBJ2-2, with 8 nucleotides matching TRBD2. The CDR3 is made up of 15 amino acids. Unmatched junction bases numbered 8, after V lost 4 bases and J lost 7 bases. The germline gives CDR1 SGHTA, CDR2 FQGTGA. CDR3 protein: CASSSSRGGSGELFF. The CDR3 DNA sequence: TGTGCCAGCAGCTCCTCTCGGGGGGGAAGCGGGGAGCTGTTTTTT.

This clonotype was counted only a few times. This chain links TRBV7-2 with TRBJ1-1; D not resolved. This CDR3 is 16 amino acids long. The V gene lost 2 bases and the J gene lost 4 bases, with 17 bases spanning the gap. Germline assignment: CDR1 SGHTA and CDR2 FQGNSA. The CDR3 DNA follows: TGTGCCAGCAGCTTATCGGTCCCGGGTTGGGGCACTGAAGCTTTCTTT. Its translation: CASSLSVPGWGTEAFF.

A single count supports this clonotype. A much more abundant neighbour one base away suggests this may be a read error. The chain couples TRBV7-2 to TRBJ1-5; 9 nucleotides match TRBD1. CDR3 size: 15 residues. In germline, CDR1 is SGHTA, CDR2 FQGNSA. CDR3: CSSSLEGTGRRPQHF. Here the CDR3 DNA reads TGTTCCAGCAGCTTAGAAGGGACAGGGCGTCGGCCCCAGCATTTT.

This clonotype has at least ten counts. The chain has TRBV7-8 and TRBJ1-5; tentatively, D is TRBD1 (6 bases). Trimming pared 5 bases from V and 0 bases from J, leaving 17 bases between. The CDR3 spans 17 residues. Germline values: CDR1 SGHVS, CDR2 FQNEAQ. The CDR3 is CASSAQGRGGSNQPQHF. For the CDR3, the DNA is TGTGCCAGCAGCGCCCAAGGGCGAGGGGGTAGCAATCAGCCCCAGCATTTT.

The chain uses TRBV7-9 and TRBJ1-1; 8 bases are shared with TRBD1. The CDR3 sequence is 15 residues long. V dropped 1 base and J dropped 0; count of bases not matched to a gene: 1. CDR1 is SEHNR, CDR2 FQNEAQ, per germline (reference sequence). The CDR3 sequence: CASSLGQGLNTEAFF. As DNA, the CDR3 is TGTGCCAGCAGCTTAGGACAGGGGTTGAACACTGAAGCTTTCTTT.

This clonotype appeared a few times. This chain connects TRBV27 to TRBJ2-2; perhaps TRBD1 as D (6 bases). The V and J ends lost 1 base and 1 base respectively, with 22 bases between them. CDR3 length: 20 amino acids. The germline V gene has CDR1 MNHEY and CDR2 SMNVEV (reference sequence). CDR3 sequence: CASSLLSGRGYWGNTGELFF. DNA of the CDR3: TGTGCCAGCAGTTTATTGAGTGGCAGGGGCTACTGGGGGAACACCGGGGAGCTGTTTTTT.

In its sample, this clonotype was seen many times. The chain couples TRBV12-3 or TRBV12-4 to TRBJ2-5; no reliable D call. The CDR3 is 14 residues long. V lost 3 bases to trimming and J lost 1 base, with 9 bases between them. For the CDR3, the DNA is TGTGCCAGCAGTTTGATAGCCAGCCAAGAGACCCAGTACTTC. Protein: CASSLIASQETQYF.

This clonotype was recorded at least ten times. The chain links TRBV11-2 to TRBJ2-3; D might be TRBD2 (6 bases). The ends were cut back, 3 bases at V and 1 base at J, with 17 bases in the middle. This CDR3 region has 17 residues. Germline V gene data show CDR1 as SGHAT and CDR2 as FQNNGV. The CDR3 DNA sequence: TGTGCCAGCAGCTTCCCCGTCCTAGCGAGGGGCACAGATACGCAGTATTTT. This gives the protein CASSFPVLARGTDTQYF.

V usage is TRBV6-6 and J usage is TRBJ1-5; the D is unclear. The CDR3 is made up of 11 amino acids. Germline V gene lookup returns CDR1 MNHNY and CDR2 SVGAGI (reference sequence). The V and J ends lost 5 bases and 9 bases respectively, with 8 bases between them. CDR3 bases: TGTGCCAGCAGTCGGGTGGGGCCCCAGCATTTT. Its protein is CASSRVGPQHF.

This clonotype turned up a few times. The chain uses TRBV3-1 and TRBJ1-4; D is ambiguous. Trimming pared 6 bases from V and 8 bases from J, leaving 16 bases between. Per the germline V gene, CDR1 is LGHDT and CDR2 is YNNKEL (reference sequence). CDR3 length equals 14 residues. The CDR3 sequence is CASRRVPDAEKLFF. CDR3 sequence (DNA): TGTGCCAGCAGAAGGGTACCGGATGCGGAAAAACTGTTTTTT.

The sample holds many counts of this clonotype. The chain has TRBV18 and TRBJ2-1, with D unresolved. CDR3 length: 15 amino acids. V lost 2 bases and J lost 6, with 14 bases in between. Germline CDR1 is KGHSH and CDR2 is LQKENI. The CDR3 reads CASSPLEQTPNEQFF. The CDR3 nucleotides read TGTGCCAGCTCACCATTAGAACAGACACCCAATGAGCAGTTCTTC.

This clonotype appeared many times. The chain combines TRBV7-3 with TRBJ2-3; tentative D call: TRBD1 (6 bases). This CDR3 contains 16 residues. The germline V and J ends were trimmed by 2 bases and 4 bases, with 16 bases remaining between them. Germline V gene sequence: CDR1 SGHTA, CDR2 FQGTGA. The CDR3 loop reads CASSLSGGAGADTQYF. Here the CDR3 DNA reads TGTGCCAGCAGCTTATCTGGGGGCGCGGGCGCAGATACGCAGTATTTT.

This clonotype was recorded at least ten times. The rearrangement links TRBV20-1 to TRBJ2-3, with D possibly TRBD1 on 5 matching bases. CDR3 length equals 17 residues. The V gene lost 1 base and the J gene lost 1 base, with 18 bases spanning the gap. Germline V lookup: CDR1 DFQATT, CDR2 SNEGSKA (reference sequence). Here the CDR3 reads CSARGLGKSQGTDTQYF. CDR3 coding DNA: TGCAGTGCTAGAGGCCTGGGGAAGTCACAGGGCACAGATACGCAGTATTTT.